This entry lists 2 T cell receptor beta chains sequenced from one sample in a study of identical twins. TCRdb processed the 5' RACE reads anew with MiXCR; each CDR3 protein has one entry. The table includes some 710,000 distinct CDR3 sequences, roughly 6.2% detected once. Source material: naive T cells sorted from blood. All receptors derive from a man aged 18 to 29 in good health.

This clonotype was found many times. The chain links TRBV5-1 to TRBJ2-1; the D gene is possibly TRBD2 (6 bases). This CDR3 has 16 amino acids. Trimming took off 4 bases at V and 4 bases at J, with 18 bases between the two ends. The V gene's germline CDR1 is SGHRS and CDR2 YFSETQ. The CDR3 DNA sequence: TGCGCCAGCAGCCCCCCTGGCGGAGGAGGGTACAATGAGCAGTTCTTC. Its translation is CASSPPGGGGYNEQFF.

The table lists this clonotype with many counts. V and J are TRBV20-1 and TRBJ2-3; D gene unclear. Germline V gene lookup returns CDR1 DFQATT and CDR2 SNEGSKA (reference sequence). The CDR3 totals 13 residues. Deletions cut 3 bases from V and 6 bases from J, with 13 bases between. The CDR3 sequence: CSAREGGWDTQYF. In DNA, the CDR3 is TGCAGTGCTAGGGAAGGCGGTTGGGATACGCAGTATTTT.